This T cell receptor (beta chain) emerged from a study of shared clonotypes between healthy human individuals. CDR1 GTSNPN and CDR2 SVGIG come from the germline V gene (reference sequence). This CDR3 has 12 residues. Trimming stripped 3 bases from V and 7 bases from J, with 13 bases between. Libraries were prepared by immunoSEQ multiplex PCR; TCRdb keeps only in-frame clonotypes and omits some of them. The table has 2 million to 2.5 million clones, around 95% seen once. This clonotype originated in a man between 18 and 29 years old in good health. The chain joins TRBV30 to TRBJ2-7; D gene unclear. Specimen: naive CD4+ T cells sorted from blood. Subset denoted: CD45RA+ positively selected. CDR3: CAWSEAGYEQYF. The CDR3 bases are TGTGCCTGGAGCGAGGCAGGCTATGAGCAGTACTTC.